This TCR beta chain was captured in a study of control samples from healthy donors and cancer patients. Germline-derived CDR1 and CDR2 are MDHEN and SYDVKM. The V end lost 6 bases, the J end lost 7 bases, and 6 bases lay between the germline ends. This CDR3 comprises 10 residues. TCRdb's table, derived via immunoSEQ multiplex PCR, lists solely in-frame clones and lacks some. The data hold tens of thousands of clones, with roughly 90% observed a single time. Sequencing was carried out using PBMCs. This rearrangement joins TRBV28 to TRBJ1-1; D not resolved. This sequence originates from a man in his 60s with colorectal cancer. CDR3 loop: CASSSDEAFF. The CDR3 DNA sequence: TGTGCCAGCAGCTCCGATGAAGCTTTCTTT. The full variable domain, its missing parts supplied by reference TRBV28 and TRBJ1-1, is DVKVTQSSRYLVKRTGEKVFLECVQDMDHENMFWYRQDPGLGLRLIYFSYDVKMKEKGDIPEGYSVSREKKERFSLILESASTNQTSMYLCASSSDEAFFGQGTRLTVV.